A single count supports the clone carrying this T cell receptor (beta chain). As yet, its antigen is unknown. Generated by immunoSEQ multiplex PCR, the TCRdb table keeps only in-frame clones and is missing some. The top ten hold approximately 1.5% of the sample, which has about 1 million clones, under 80% seen once. This sample was included in a study of shared clonotypes between healthy human individuals. Findings of the study overall: Although depth was large, rarefaction showed that sequencing of the sorted subsets was incomplete. Naive subsets usually exceeded memory subsets in estimated richness.

Trimming removed 2 bases at V and 2 bases at J, with 13 bases between. CDR1 and CDR2 from the germline V gene are MNHNS and SASEGT. The CDR3 covers 15 residues. This chain joins TRBV6-1 and TRBJ2-7; D is ambiguous. The clonotype was recovered from a man younger than 35 in good health. Material: memory CD4+ T cells sorted from blood. Subset given: CD45RA-negative fraction. Written as DNA, the CDR3 is TGTGCCAGCAGTGAAACCTGGGCTCGGGCCTACGAGCAGTACTTC. This codes for CASSETWARAYEQYF.